The 4 T cell receptor beta chains presented below share a single source sample, sequenced in a study of Ad26.COV2.S vaccination and SARS-CoV-2 variants. The treatment denotes: roughly 18 received Ad26.COV2.S at low or high dose, single or two shots; several received placebo; per-sample allocation not given. The study sampled participants on day 63 after the first vaccine or placebo injection. Sequencing was performed with immunoSEQ multiplex PCR; in TCRdb, only in-frame clones are kept and a portion is missing. The sample has 200,000 to 250,000 clones, roughly 88% seen once. The material was peripheral blood, obtained in a trial of Ad26.COV2.S vaccine versus placebo. The origin of the receptors is a person aged 18-60 years who received the Ad26.COV2.S COVID-19 vaccine or a placebo.

This clone was detected a few times. V gene TRBV5-1 combines with J gene TRBJ1-2, with 9 bases aligning to TRBD1. With V trimmed by 2 bases and J by 7 bases, 6 bases remained unmatched. Per the germline V gene, CDR1 is SGHRS and CDR2 is YFSETQ. This CDR3 has 14 amino acids. The DNA of the CDR3 is TGCGCCAGCAGCTTAGGGGGACAGGGACCTGGCTACACCTTC. Translation gives CASSLGGQGPGYTF.

This rearrangement joins TRBV30 to TRBJ1-2; the D gene is possibly TRBD1 (5 bases). The V end was cut by 1 base, the J end by 7 bases, with 7 bases between. The CDR3 runs 11 residues. From germline, CDR1 is GTSNPN and CDR2 SVGIG (reference sequence). This CDR3 reads CAWSGGFGYTF. The CDR3 DNA reads TGTGCCTGGAGTGGGGGGTTTGGCTACACCTTC.

The rearrangement joins TRBV7-6 to TRBJ2-7, with TRBD1 matching 8 bases. V lost 1 base and J lost 2; bases outside the gene matches: 4. CDR1 is SGHVS and CDR2 is FNYEAQ in the germline V gene. This CDR3 is 15 amino acids long. The CDR3 DNA follows: TGTGCCAGCAGCTTAGGTCAGGGGGCCACCTACGAGCAGTACTTC. This gives the protein CASSLGQGATYEQYF.

The rearrangement links TRBV6-2 or TRBV6-3 to TRBJ1-1; D ambiguous. Germline CDR1 is MNHEY and CDR2 is SVGEGT. The CDR3 sequence is 13 residues long. The germline V and J ends were trimmed by 0 bases and 10 bases, with 12 bases remaining between them. In nucleotides, the CDR3 is TGTGCCAGCAGTTACTCATTCGGTAGCGGAGCTTTCTTT. It is translated as CASSYSFGSGAFF.